This record concerns one T cell receptor beta chain sequence. Every isolated RNA sample was fully reverse transcribed, so sequencing captured expressed TCRB transcripts. Data came from immunoSEQ multiplex PCR; TCRdb stores just in-frame clones and leaves some out. The sample has about 230,000 clones; 9% to 10% are singletons. This specimen belongs to a study of beta chain features in type 1 diabetes. Per the germline V gene, CDR1 is MNHEY and CDR2 is SMNVEV (reference sequence). Trimming at V came to 4 bases and at J to 4 bases, leaving 6 bases not matched to a gene. The CDR3 is 15 amino acids. The sample comprised naive CD4+ T cells from blood. The TCR was taken from a young woman in good health. The chain recombines TRBV27 with TRBJ2-7; the match to TRBD2 covers 11 bases. CDR3 in amino acids: CASSSPGLAVYEQYF. As DNA, the CDR3 is TGTGCCAGCAGTTCCCCGGGACTAGCGGTGTACGAGCAGTACTTC.